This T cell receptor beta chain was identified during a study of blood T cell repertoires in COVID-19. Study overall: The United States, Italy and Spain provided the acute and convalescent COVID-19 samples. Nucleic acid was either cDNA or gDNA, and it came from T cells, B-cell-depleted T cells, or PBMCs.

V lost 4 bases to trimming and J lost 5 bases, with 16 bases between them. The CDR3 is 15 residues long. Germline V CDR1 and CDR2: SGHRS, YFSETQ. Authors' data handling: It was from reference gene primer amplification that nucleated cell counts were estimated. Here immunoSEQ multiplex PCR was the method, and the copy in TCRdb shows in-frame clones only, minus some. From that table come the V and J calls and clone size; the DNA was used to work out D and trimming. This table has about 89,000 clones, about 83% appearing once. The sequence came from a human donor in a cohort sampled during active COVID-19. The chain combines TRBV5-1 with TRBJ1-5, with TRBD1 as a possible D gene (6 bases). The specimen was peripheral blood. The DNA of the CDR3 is TGCGCCAGCAGCGAAGAGGGGGAAGGGGATCAGCCCCAGCATTTT. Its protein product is CASSEEGEGDQPQHF.